This note documents a single T cell receptor beta chain sequence. The target antigen is unknown. The junction shows a germline mismatch at one end, possibly a read error. After extraction with the RNeasy kit, 0.5 to 1 ug of the RNA was reverse transcribed using random hexamers. Across 54 Vbeta and 13 Jbeta, immunoSEQ multiplex PCR amplified TCR beta CDR3. TCRdb reprocessed the immunoSEQ multiplex PCR reads with MiXCR, giving one entry per CDR3 protein. The sample contains about 300,000 distinct CDR3 sequences, approximately 89% of which appear only once. Germline values: CDR1 LNHDA, CDR2 SQIVND (reference sequence). CDR3 size: 16 residues. CD8+ and CD4+ T cells were negatively isolated; TEMRA cells were FACS-enriched. These data come from a study of CD8 T cells in Susac syndrome. General study findings and limits: The study's TCR sequencing and HLA analysis covered a relatively small number of individuals, and the study acknowledged this.

J is TRBJ2-4 and V is TRBV19; TRBD2 aligns across 7 bases. Material for sequencing was CD8+ T cells from PBMCs. This TCR was recovered from a human donor with multiple sclerosis. This CDR3 is CASSIGEGMAKNIQYF. The DNA of the CDR3 is TGTGCCAGTAGTATAGGGGAGGGCATGGCCAAAAACATTCAGTATTTC.